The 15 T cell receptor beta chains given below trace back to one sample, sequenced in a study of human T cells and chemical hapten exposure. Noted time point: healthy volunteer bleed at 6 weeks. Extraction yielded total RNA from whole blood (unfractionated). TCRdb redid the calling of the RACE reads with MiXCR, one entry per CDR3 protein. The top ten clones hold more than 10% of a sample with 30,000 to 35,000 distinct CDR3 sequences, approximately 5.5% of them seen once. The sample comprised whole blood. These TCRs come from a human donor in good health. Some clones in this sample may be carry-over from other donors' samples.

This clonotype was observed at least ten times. DNA of the CDR3: TGTGCGATTGGTGCAGATACGCAGTATTTT. It specifies CAIGADTQYF. The genes are TRBV28 and TRBJ2-3; D is undetermined. CDR1 and CDR2 from the germline V gene are MDHEN and SYDVKM. The CDR3 is made up of 10 amino acids.

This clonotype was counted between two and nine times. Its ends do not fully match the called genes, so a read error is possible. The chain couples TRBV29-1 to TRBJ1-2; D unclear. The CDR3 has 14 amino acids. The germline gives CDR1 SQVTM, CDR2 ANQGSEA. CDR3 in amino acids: CSVEGLNTNYGYTF. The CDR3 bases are TGCAGCGTCGAAGGACTGAATACTAACTATGGCTACACCTTC.

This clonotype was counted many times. This CDR3 reads CSVDRQGNTEAFF. CDR3 sequence (DNA): TGCAGCGTTGATAGACAGGGGAACACTGAAGCTTTCTTT. The chain links TRBV29-1 to TRBJ1-1; 7 bases are shared with TRBD1. This CDR3 has 13 amino acids. The germline CDR1 and CDR2 sequences are SQVTM and ANQGSEA. V gave up 3 bases and J gave up 1 base; unmatched junction bases: 2. The whole variable domain, filled in from reference TRBV29-1 and TRBJ1-1, reads SAVISQKPSRDICQRGTSLTIQCQVDSQVTMMFWYRQQPGQSLTLIATANQGSEATYESGFVIDKFPISRPNLTFSTLTVSNMSPEDSSIYLCSVDRQGNTEAFFGQGTRLTVV.

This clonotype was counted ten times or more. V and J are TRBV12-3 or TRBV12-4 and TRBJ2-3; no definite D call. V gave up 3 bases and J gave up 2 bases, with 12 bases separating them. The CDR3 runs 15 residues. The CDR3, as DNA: TGTGCCAGCAGTTTCAGGTGGACGATCACAGATACGCAGTATTTT. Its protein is CASSFRWTITDTQYF.

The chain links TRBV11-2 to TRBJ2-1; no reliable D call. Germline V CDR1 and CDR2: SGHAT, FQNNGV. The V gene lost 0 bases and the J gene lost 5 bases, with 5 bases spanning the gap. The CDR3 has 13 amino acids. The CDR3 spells CASSLEPHNEQFF. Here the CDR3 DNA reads TGTGCCAGCAGCTTAGAGCCCCACAATGAGCAGTTCTTC.

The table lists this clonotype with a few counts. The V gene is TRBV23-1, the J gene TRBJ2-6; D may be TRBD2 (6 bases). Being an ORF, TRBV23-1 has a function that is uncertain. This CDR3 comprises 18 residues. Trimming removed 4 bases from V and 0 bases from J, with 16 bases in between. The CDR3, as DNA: TGCGCCAGCAGTCTTCGGAGGTGGCGGGGCTCTGGGGCCAACGTCCTGACTTTC. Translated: CASSLRRWRGSGANVLTF.

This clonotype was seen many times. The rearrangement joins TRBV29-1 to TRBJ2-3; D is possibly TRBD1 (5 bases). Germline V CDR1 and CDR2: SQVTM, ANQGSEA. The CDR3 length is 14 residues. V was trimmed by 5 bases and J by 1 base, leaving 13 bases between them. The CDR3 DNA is TGCAGCGTTTGTAGGCAGGGTGGCACAGATACGCAGTATTTT. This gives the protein CSVCRQGGTDTQYF.

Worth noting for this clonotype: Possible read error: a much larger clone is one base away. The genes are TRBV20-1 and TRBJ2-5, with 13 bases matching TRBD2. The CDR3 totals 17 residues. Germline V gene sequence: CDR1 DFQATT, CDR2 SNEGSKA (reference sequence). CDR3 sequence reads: CSALGTSGAPRTETHYF. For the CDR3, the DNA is TGCAGTGCCCTGGGGACTAGCGGGGCCCCGAGAACGGAGACCCATTACTTC.

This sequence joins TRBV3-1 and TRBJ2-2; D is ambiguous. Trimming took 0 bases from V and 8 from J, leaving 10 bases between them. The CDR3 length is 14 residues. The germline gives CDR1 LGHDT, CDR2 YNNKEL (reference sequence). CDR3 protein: CASSQDGLSGELFF. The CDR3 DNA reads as TGTGCCAGCAGCCAAGATGGGCTTTCAGGGGAGCTGTTTTTT.

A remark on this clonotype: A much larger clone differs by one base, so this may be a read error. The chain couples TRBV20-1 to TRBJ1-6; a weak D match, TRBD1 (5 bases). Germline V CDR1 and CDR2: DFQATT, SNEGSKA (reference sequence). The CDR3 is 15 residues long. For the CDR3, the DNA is TGCAGTGCCACGTTGCGGGGGAACTATAATCCACCCCTCCACTTT. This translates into CSATLRGNYNPPLHF.

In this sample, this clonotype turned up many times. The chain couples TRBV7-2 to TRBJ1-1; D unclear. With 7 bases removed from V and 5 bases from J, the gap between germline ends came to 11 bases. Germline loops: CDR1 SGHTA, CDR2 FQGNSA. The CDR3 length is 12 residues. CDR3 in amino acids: CASTPWETEAFF. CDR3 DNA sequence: TGTGCCAGCACCCCATGGGAAACTGAAGCTTTCTTT.

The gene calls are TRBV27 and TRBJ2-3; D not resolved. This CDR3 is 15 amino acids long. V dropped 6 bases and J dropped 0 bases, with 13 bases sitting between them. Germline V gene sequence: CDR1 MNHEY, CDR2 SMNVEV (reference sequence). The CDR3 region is CASRTPKQSTDTQYF. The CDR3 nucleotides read TGTGCCAGCAGAACACCTAAACAAAGCACAGATACGCAGTATTTT.

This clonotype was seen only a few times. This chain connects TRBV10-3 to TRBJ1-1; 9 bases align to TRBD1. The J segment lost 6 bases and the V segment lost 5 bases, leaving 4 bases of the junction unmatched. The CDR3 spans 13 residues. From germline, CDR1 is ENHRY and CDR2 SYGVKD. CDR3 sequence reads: CAISRDRVAEAFF. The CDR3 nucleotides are TGTGCCATCAGTCGGGACAGGGTGGCTGAAGCTTTCTTT.

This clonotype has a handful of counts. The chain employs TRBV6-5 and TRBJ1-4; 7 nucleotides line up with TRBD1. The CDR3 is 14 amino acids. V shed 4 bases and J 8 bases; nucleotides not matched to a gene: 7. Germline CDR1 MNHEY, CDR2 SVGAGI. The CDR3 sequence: CASSSPGGGEKLFF. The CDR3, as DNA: TGTGCCAGCAGTTCACCCGGAGGGGGCGAAAAACTGTTTTTT.

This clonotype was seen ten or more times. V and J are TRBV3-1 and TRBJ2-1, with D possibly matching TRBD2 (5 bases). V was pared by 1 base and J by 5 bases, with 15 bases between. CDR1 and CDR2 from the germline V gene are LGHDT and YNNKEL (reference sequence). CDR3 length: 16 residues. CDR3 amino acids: CASSQATGNQHNEQFF. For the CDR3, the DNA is TGTGCCAGCAGCCAAGCCACGGGGAATCAGCACAATGAGCAGTTCTTC.